Given below is one T cell receptor beta chain in context. The sample is drawn from a study of blood T cell repertoires in COVID-19. Study-level information: Samples came from the United States, Italy and Spain, spanning acute and convalescent COVID-19. The cDNA or gDNA used as material had been derived from T cells, B-cell-depleted T cells, or PBMCs.

Patients in Seattle were enrolled during active infection, then followed longitudinally. The authors' processing: Using reference gene primer amplification, nucleated cell counts were estimated. Sequenced by immunoSEQ multiplex PCR; TCRdb stores in-frame clones only, minus some. V, J and clone size were drawn from that table, and D and trimming were deduced from the DNA. The table includes 260,000 or so clones, more than 80% detected once. The sequence was collected from a woman of 80 years or more with COVID-19, enrolled during active disease. Sequenced: peripheral blood.

Written as DNA, the CDR3 is TGTGCCAGCAGCTTAGTTCCCCTATCGGGCACTGAAGCTTTCTTT. As protein: CASSLVPLSGTEAFF. The chain couples TRBV7-2 to TRBJ1-1; D unresolved. There are 15 residues in the CDR3. Germline loops: CDR1 SGHTA, CDR2 FQGNSA. The ends were cut back, 1 base at V and 4 bases at J, with 13 bases in the middle.